What follows describes a single T cell receptor beta chain. What it binds is unknown. Through a sample-barcoded 5' primer and a J-beta primer mix, a second PCR was run for about 7 to 12 cycles. A single record per CDR3 protein comes from TCRdb applying MiXCR to the 5' RACE reads. The sample holds approximately 780,000 distinct CDR3 sequences, about 26% seen once. This sample is drawn from a study of blood T cells in healthy people across ages. Study-level results: Naive T cell percentage by flow cytometry tracked strongly with beta diversity. Donors of long life had a larger count of naive CD4+ cells and greater diversity than aged donors.

The CDR3 is 14 amino acids. The data also belong to a second study, concerning T cells of mothers and their children. That work contributes: The TCR beta CDR3 read count exceeded 8.5 million for each mother and was around 3.1 million for each child.

The sequence was collected from a boy younger than 18 in good health. The chain uses TRBV12-3 or TRBV12-4 and TRBJ2-5; 10 bases are a match to TRBD2. The J call may be faulty, since TRBJ2-7 better matches the DNA end. Source material: blood. The CDR3 protein is CASSGTSVGGEQYF. The CDR3 DNA reads as TGTGCCAGCAGCGGGACTAGCGTCGGTGGCGAGCAGTACTTC.